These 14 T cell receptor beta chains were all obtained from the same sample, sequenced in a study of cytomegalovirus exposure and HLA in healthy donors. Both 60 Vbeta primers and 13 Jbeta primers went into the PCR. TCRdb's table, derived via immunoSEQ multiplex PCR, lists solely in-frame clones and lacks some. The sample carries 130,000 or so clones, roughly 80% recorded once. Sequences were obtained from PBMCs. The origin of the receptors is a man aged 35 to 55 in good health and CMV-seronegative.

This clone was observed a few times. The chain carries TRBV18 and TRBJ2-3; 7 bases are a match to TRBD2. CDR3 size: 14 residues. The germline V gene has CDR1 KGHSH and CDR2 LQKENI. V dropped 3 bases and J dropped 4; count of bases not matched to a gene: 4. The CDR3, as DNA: TGTGCCAGCTCACCCGGGAGCGGGGCAGATACGCAGTATTTT. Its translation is CASSPGSGADTQYF. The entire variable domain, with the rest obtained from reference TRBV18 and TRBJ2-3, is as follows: NAGVMQNPRHLVRRRGQEARLRCSPMKGHSHVYWYRQLPEEGLKFMVYLQKENIIDESGMPKERFSAEFPKEGPSILRIQQVVRGDSAAYFCASSPGSGADTQYFGPGTRLTVL.

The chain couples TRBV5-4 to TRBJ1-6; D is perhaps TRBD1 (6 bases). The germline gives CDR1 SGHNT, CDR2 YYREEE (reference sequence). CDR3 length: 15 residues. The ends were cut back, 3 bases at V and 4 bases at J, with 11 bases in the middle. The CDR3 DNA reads TGTGCCAGCAGCTCGGCAGGGGCATATAATTCACCCCTCCACTTT. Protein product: CASSSAGAYNSPLHF.

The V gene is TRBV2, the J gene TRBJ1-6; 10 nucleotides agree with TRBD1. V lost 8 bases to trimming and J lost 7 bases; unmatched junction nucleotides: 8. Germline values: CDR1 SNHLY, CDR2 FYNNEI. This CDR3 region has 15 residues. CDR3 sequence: CASRTTGGRNSPLHF. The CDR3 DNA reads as TGTGCCAGCCGAACGACAGGGGGCAGGAATTCACCCCTCCACTTT.

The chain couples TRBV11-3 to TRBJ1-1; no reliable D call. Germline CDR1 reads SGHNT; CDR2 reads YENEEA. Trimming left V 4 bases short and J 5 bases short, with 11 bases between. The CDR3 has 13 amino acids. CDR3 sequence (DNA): TGTGCCAGCAGCTCAGGCCGGAGGACTGAAGCTTTCTTT. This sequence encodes CASSSGRRTEAFF.

CDR3 residues: CASSGAYGYTF. The CDR3, as DNA: TGTGCCAGTAGTGGGGCCTATGGCTACACCTTC. The chain employs TRBV19 and TRBJ1-2, with D perhaps matching TRBD1 (5 bases). Germline V gene lookup returns CDR1 LNHDA and CDR2 SQIVND (reference sequence). Trimming cost V 5 bases and J 4 bases, with 5 bases left between them. The CDR3 is 11 amino acids.

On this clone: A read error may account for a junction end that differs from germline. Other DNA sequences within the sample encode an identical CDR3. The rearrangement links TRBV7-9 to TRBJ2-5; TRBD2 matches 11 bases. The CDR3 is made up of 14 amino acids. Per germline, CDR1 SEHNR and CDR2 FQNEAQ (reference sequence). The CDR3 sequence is CASSLAGGQETQYF. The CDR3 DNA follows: TGTGCCAGCAGTTTAGCGGGGGGGCAGGAGACCCAGTACTTC. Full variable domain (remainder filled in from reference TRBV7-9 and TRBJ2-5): DTGVSQNPRHKITKRGQNVTFRCDPISEHNRLYWYRQTLGQGPEFLTYFQNEAQLEKSRLLSDRFSAERPKGSFSTLEIQRTEQGDSAMYLCASSLAGGQETQYFGPGTRLLVL.

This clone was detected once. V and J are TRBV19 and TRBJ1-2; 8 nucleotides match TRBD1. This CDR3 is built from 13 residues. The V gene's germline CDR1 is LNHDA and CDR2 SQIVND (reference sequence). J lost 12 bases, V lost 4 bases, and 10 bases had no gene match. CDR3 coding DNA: TGTGCCAGTAGTACCCGGGACAGGAAGGGCGACACCTTC. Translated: CASSTRDRKGDTF.

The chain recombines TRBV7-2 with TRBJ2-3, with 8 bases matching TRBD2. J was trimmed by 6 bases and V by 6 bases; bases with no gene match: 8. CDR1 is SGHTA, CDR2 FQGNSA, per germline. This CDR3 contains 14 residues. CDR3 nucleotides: TGTGCCAGCAGACCTTTGCGGGGGGCTGATACGCAGTATTTT. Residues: CASRPLRGADTQYF.

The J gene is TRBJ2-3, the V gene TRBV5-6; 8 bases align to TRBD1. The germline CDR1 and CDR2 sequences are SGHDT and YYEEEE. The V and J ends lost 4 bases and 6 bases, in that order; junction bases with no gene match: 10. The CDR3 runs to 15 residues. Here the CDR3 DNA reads TGTGCCAGCAGCCCGGACAGGGCCCGACTGGATACGCAGTATTTT. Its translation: CASSPDRARLDTQYF.

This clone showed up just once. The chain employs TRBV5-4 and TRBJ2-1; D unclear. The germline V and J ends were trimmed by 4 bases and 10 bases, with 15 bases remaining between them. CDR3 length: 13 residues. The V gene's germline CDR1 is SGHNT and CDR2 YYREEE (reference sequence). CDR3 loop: CASSPYSGREQFF. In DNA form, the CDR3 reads TGTGCCAGCAGCCCTTATTCAGGTAGGGAGCAGTTCTTC. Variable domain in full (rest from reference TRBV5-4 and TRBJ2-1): ETGVTQSPTHLIKTRGQQVTLRCSSQSGHNTVSWYQQALGQGPQFIFQYYREEENGRGNFPPRFSGLQFPNYSSELNVNALELDDSALYLCASSPYSGREQFFGPGTRLTVL.

CDR3 sequence (DNA): TGTGCCAGCAGCCAAGCTTACACTAGCGGGGGCTACGAGCAGTACTTC. Encoded protein: CASSQAYTSGGYEQYF. The chain carries TRBV4-2 and TRBJ2-5, with 11 bases fitting TRBD2. The J call could be wrong; TRBJ2-7 is a better fit for the DNA end. CDR3 length: 16 amino acids. Germline CDR1 is LGHNA and CDR2 is YNFKEQ.

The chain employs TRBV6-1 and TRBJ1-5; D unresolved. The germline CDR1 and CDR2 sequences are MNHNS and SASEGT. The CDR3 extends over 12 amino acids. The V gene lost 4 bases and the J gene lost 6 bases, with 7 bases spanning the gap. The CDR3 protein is CASSGPGQPQHF. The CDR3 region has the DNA TGTGCCAGCAGTGGACCGGGTCAGCCCCAGCATTTT.

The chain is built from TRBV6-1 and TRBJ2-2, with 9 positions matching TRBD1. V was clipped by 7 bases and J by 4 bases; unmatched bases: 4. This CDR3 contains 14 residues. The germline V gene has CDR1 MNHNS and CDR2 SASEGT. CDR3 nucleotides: TGTGCCAGCAACCCGGGACAGGGCACCGGGGAGCTGTTTTTT. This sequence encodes CASNPGQGTGELFF.

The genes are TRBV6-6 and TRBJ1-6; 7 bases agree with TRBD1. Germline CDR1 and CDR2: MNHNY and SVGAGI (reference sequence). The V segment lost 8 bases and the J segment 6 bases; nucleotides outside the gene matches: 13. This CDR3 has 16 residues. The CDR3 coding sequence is TGTGCCAGCGAACTACACAGGGGTTCGGGTAATTCACCCCTCCACTTT. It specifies CASELHRGSGNSPLHF.